Below, one T cell receptor beta chain is given with its context. The CDR3 consists of 16 residues. V was clipped by 6 bases and J by 0 bases; unmatched bases: 7. Germline V gene sequence: CDR1 KGHSH, CDR2 LQKENI. This record comes from a study of blood T cell repertoires in COVID-19. Study as a whole: The United States, Italy and Spain supplied acute and convalescent COVID-19 samples. Nucleic acid was either cDNA or gDNA, and it came from T cells, B-cell-depleted T cells, or PBMCs.

Original methodology: Reference gene primer amplification yielded estimated nucleated cell counts. Using immunoSEQ multiplex PCR, the repertoire was profiled, and TCRdb retains in-frame clones only, with some absent. The D gene and trimming were derived from the DNA, and the V and J assignments and clone size from that table. The table has about 170,000 clones, over 70% seen once. V usage is TRBV18 and J usage is TRBJ2-2; 7 bases align to TRBD1. Material for sequencing was peripheral blood. This receptor was taken from a woman in her sixties or seventies who had recovered from COVID-19. CDR3 DNA sequence: TGTGCCAGCTCTCCTACGACAGGGACGAACACCGGGGAGCTGTTTTTT. Its translation is CASSPTTGTNTGELFF.